Sequencing of this T cell receptor beta chain was carried out in a study of CD8+CD57+ T cells in acquired aplastic anemia. Study details: Isolated CD4+ and CD8+ cells, once sorted, yielded DNA averaging 3.2 ug.

Patients who underwent sequencing had shown CD8+CD57+ cell expansion by flow cytometry. Genomic DNA, serving as template, underwent TCR beta VDJ and CDR3 profiling. TCRdb fed the reads into MiXCR, producing one record per CDR3 protein. Of hundreds of thousands of distinct CDR3 sequences in the sample, 25% to 40% are singletons; the top ten hold approximately 0.82%. This clonotype was seen more than once but under ten times. Its antigen is currently unknown. Whole-study results and caveats: Between the patient and control groups, CD8+ Simpson's diversity did not differ significantly. Patients had around 28 CD8+ CDR3 sequences in common with controls (the shared set).

The receptor's source is a human donor with aplastic anemia. The sequencing sample was made of sorted CD4+, CD8+, or CD8+CD57+ T cells (not recorded which) from PBMCs.

The CDR3 DNA is TGTGCCAGCAGTACCACAGTCTTACATGGCTACACCTTC. It encodes CASSTTVLHGYTF. The V call is TRBV6-1, the J call TRBJ1-2; D call uncertain. Trimming removed 5 bases from V and 6 bases from J, with 13 bases in between. The CDR3 has 13 residues. The germline V gene has CDR1 MNHNS and CDR2 SASEGT.